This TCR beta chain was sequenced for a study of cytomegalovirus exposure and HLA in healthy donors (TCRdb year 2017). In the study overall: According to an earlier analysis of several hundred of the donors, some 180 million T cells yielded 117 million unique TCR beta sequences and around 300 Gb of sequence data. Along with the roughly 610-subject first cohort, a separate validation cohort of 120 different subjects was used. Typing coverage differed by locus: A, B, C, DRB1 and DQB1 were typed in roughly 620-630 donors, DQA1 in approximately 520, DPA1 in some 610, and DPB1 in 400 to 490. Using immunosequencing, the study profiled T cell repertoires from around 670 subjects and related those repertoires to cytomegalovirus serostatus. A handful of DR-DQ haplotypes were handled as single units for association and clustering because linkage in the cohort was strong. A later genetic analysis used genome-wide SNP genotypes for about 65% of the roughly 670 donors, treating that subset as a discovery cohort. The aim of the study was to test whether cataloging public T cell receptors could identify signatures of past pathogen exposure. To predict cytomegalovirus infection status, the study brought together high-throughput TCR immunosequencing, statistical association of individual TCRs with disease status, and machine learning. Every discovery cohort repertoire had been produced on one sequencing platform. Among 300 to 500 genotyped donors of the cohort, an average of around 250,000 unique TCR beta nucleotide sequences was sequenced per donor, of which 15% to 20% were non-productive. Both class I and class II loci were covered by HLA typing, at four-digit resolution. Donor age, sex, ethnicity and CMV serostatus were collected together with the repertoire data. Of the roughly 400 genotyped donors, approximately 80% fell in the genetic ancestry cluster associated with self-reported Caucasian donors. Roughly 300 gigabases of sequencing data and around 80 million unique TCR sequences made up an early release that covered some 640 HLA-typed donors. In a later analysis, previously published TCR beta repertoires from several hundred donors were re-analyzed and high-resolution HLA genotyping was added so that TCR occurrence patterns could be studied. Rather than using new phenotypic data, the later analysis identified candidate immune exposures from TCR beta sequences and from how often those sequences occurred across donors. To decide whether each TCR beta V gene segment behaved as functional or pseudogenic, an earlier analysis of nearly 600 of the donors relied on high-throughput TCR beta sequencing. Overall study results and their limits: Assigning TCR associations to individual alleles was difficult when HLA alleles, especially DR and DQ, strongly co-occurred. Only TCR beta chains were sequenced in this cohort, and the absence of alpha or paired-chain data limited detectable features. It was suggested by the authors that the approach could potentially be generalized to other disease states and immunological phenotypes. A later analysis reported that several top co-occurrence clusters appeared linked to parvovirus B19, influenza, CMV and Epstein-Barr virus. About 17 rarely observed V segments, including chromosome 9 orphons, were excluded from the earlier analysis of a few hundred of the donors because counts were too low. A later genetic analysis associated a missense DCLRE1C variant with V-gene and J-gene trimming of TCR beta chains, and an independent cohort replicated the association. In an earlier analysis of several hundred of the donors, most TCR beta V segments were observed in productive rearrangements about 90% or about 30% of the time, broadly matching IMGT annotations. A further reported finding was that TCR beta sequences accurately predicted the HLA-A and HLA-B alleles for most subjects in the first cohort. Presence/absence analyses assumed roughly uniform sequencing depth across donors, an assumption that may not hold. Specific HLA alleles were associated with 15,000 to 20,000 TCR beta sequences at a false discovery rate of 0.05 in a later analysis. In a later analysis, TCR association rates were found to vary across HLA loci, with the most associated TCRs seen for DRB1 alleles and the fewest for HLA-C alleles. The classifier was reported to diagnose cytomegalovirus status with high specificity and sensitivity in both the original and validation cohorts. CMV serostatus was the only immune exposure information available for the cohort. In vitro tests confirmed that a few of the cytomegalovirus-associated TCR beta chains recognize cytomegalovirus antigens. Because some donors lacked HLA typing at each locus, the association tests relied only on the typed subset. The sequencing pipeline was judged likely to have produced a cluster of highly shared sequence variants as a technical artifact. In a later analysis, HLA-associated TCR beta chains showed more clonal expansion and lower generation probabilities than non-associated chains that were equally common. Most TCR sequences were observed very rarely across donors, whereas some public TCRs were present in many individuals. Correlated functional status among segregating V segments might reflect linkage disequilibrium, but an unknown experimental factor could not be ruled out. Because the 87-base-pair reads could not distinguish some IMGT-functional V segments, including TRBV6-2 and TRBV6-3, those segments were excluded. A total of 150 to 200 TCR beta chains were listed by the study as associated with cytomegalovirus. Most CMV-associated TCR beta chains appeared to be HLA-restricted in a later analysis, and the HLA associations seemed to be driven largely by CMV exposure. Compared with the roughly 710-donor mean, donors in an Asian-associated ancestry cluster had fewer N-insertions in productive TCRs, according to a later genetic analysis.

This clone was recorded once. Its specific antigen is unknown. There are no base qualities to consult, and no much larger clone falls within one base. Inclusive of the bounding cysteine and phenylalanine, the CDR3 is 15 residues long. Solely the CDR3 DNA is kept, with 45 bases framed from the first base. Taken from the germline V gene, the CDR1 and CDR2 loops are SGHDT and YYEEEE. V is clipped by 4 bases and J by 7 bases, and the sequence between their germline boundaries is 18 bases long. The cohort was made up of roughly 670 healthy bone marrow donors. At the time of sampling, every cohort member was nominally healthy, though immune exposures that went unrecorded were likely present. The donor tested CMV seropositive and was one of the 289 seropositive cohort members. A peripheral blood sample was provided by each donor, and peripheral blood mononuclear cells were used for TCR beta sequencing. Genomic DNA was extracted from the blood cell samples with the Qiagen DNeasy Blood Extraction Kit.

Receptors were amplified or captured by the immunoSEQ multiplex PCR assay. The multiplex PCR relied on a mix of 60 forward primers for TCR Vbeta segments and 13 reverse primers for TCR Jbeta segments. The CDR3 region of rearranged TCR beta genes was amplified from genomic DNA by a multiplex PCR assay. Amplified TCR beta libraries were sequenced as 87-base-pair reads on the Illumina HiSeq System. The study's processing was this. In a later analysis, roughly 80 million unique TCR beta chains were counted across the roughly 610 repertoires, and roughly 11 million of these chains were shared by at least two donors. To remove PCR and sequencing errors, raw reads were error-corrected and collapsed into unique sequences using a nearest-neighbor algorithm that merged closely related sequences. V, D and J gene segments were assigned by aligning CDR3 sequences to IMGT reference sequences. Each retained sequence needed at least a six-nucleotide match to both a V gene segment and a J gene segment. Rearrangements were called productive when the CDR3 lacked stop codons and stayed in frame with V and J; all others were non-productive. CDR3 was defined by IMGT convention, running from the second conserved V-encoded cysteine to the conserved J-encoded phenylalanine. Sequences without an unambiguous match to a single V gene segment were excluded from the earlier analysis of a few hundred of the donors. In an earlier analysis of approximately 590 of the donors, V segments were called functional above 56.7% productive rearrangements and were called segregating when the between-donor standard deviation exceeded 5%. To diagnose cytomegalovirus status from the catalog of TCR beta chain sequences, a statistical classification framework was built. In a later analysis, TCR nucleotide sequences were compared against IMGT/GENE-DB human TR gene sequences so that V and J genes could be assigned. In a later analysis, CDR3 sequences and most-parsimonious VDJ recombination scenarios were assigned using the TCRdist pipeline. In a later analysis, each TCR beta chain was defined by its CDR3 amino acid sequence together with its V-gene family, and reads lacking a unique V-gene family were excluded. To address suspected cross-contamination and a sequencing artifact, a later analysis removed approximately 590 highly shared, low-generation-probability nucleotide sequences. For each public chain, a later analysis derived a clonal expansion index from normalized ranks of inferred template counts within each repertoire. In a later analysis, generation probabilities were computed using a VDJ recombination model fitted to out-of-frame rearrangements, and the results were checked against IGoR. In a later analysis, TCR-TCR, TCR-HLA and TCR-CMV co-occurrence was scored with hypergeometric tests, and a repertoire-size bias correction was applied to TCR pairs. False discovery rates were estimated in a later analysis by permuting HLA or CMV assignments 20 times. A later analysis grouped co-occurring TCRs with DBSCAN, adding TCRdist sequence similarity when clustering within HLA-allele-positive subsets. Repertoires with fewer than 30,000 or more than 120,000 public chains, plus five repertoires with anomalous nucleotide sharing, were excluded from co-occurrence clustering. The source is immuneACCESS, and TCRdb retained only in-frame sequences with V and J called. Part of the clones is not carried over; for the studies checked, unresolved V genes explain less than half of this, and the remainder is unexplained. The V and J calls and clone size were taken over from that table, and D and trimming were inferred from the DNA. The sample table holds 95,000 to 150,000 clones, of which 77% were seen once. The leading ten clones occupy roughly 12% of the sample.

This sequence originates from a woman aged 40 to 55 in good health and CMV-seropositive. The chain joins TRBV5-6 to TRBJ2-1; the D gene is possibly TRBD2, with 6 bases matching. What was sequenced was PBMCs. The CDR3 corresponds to CASSRWGVKGNEQFF. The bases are TGTGCCAGCAGCCGTTGGGGGGTAAAGGGAAATGAGCAGTTCTTC.